Here is one TCR beta chain with its context. Antigen unknown. The sample belongs to a study of shared clonotypes between healthy human individuals. Notes on the study in general: Shared clonotypes across all four donors exceeded non-shared ones in generation probability. In this cohort, only blood was sampled, and tissue repertoires likely differ. For naive CD4 cells, roughly 5.5% of clonotypes were shared across a handful of donors.

Clones were read by immunoSEQ multiplex PCR, and TCRdb kept only the in-frame ones, dropping some. The sample shows 2 million to 2.5 million clones, more than 85% of them seen only once. The study separated CD4+ cells into CD45RA+ naive and CD45RA-negative memory subsets. Losses at the gene ends were 2 bases for V and 11 bases for J; bases not matched to a gene: 15. In germline, CDR1 is SGHTA, CDR2 FQGTGA. There are 17 residues in the CDR3. The source of this sequence is a man aged 18 to 30 in good health. Some clones in this sample may be carry-over from other donors' samples. The chain is built from TRBV7-3 and TRBJ2-1; the match to TRBD2 covers 10 bases. Sequenced input: naive CD4+ T cells from PBMCs. Stated subset: CD45RA+ positively selected. CDR3 sequence: CASSLGAGTSALGQQFF. The CDR3 coding sequence is TGTGCCAGCAGCTTAGGGGCCGGGACTAGCGCCTTAGGGCAGCAGTTCTTC.